This T cell receptor beta chain originates from a study of naive and memory T cell subsets. For blood and skin samples, reverse transcription used TCR alpha and beta constant primers. The SP2 primer and nested alpha and beta constant region primers amplified ligated cDNA in four rounds. Each CDR3 protein is one row after TCRdb ran MiXCR on the 5' RACE reads. The sample yields about 22,000 distinct CDR3 sequences, roughly 4% seen once. V was shortened by 1 base and J by 5 bases, with 8 bases between the two germline ends. Germline assignment: CDR1 SEHNR and CDR2 FQNEAQ (reference sequence). The CDR3 contains 14 residues. This clonotype occurred many times. Whole-blood samples were less than 3 ml of peripheral blood from healthy adult volunteers. Cells were not sorted; total RNA input targeted about 1 to 1000 ng.

The receptor's source is a male donor in good health. The chain uses TRBV7-9 and TRBJ2-2; no firm D call. This CDR3 is CASSLVLGTGELFF. The CDR3 bases are TGTGCCAGCAGCTTAGTACTCGGGACCGGGGAGCTGTTTTTT.